The rows below give T cell receptor beta chains drawn from one sample of a study of early T cells in non-severe SARS-CoV-2 infection. TCRdb fed the 5' RACE reads into MiXCR, producing one record per CDR3 protein. Of 35,000 to 45,000 distinct CDR3 sequences in the sample, 12% were seen once. The source material was whole blood. The receptors originated from an adult who was a healthcare worker with PCR-confirmed SARS-CoV-2 infection or an uninfected control (not recorded which). Each CDR3 is given with its conserved first and last residue. Each record gives: CDR3 DNA, CDR3 protein, V gene, clone size, D gene, J gene. D genes are given only for firm matches. Size is stated for part of the rows, as once, few or many counts, or as a class when the clone is expanded.

CDR3nt: TGTGCTAGCAGCTTAGCCGGGGACACCGGGGAGCTGTTTTTT
CDR3aa: CASSLAGDTGELFF
v_gene: TRBV7-7
abundance: few
d_gene: NA
j_gene: TRBJ2-2

CDR3nt: TGTGCCAGCAGTTACGGGGGGTCCTACGAGCAGTACTTC
CDR3aa: CASSYGGSYEQYF
v_gene: TRBV6-2/TRBV6-3
abundance: NA
d_gene: NA
j_gene: TRBJ2-7

CDR3nt: TGTGCCAGCAGTTCTAATGTCCCAGGGTATGATGAGCAGTTCTTC
CDR3aa: CASSSNVPGYDEQFF
v_gene: TRBV27
abundance: many
d_gene: NA
j_gene: TRBJ2-1

CDR3nt: TGTGCCAGCAGCTTTGTAGGGGGAGAGACCCAGTACTTC
CDR3aa: CASSFVGGETQYF
v_gene: TRBV11-2
abundance: many
d_gene: NA
j_gene: TRBJ2-5

CDR3nt: TGCAGTGCTAGGGCGGCGCAGGGGGCCGAGACCCAGTACTTC
CDR3aa: CSARAAQGAETQYF
v_gene: TRBV20-1
abundance: few
d_gene: TRBD1
j_gene: TRBJ2-5

CDR3nt: TGTGCCAGCAGTACCCAGGGGGTTAACCAGCTCGGGGAGCTGTTTTTT
CDR3aa: CASSTQGVNQLGELFF
v_gene: TRBV5-4
abundance: few
d_gene: TRBD1
j_gene: TRBJ2-2

CDR3nt: TGCGCCAGCAGCTCGTTGGACTACACAGATACGCAGTATTTT
CDR3aa: CASSSLDYTDTQYF
v_gene: TRBV5-1
abundance: NA
d_gene: NA
j_gene: TRBJ2-3

CDR3nt: TGTGCCAGCAGCTTCCAGGGGTCCTACTACAATGAGCAGTTCTTC
CDR3aa: CASSFQGSYYNEQFF
v_gene: TRBV7-3
abundance: many
d_gene: NA
j_gene: TRBJ2-1

CDR3nt: TGCAGTGCTATCCTGGCTAGCGGGAGAGCACCCACAGATACGCAGTATTTT
CDR3aa: CSAILASGRAPTDTQYF
v_gene: TRBV20-1
abundance: NA
d_gene: TRBD2
j_gene: TRBJ2-3

CDR3nt: TGCGCCAGCAGCCAAGATGACGGTAGGGGATGGCGCACAGATACGCAGTATTTT
CDR3aa: CASSQDDGRGWRTDTQYF
v_gene: TRBV4-3
abundance: many
d_gene: NA
j_gene: TRBJ2-3

CDR3nt: TGCGCCAGCAGCCCCTTACAGGATTACGAGCAGTACTTC
CDR3aa: CASSPLQDYEQYF
v_gene: TRBV5-1
abundance: many
d_gene: NA
j_gene: TRBJ2-7

CDR3nt: TGTGCCAGCTCACCAATAAATGAAAAACTGTTTTTT
CDR3aa: CASSPINEKLFF
v_gene: TRBV18
abundance: NA
d_gene: NA
j_gene: TRBJ1-4

CDR3nt: TGTGCCAGCAGCCTGAACACCGGGGAGCTGTTTTTT
CDR3aa: CASSLNTGELFF
v_gene: TRBV7-3
abundance: many
d_gene: NA
j_gene: TRBJ2-2

CDR3nt: TGTGCCAGCAGTGGACAGGGGGCTGGAAACACCATATATTTT
CDR3aa: CASSGQGAGNTIYF
v_gene: TRBV6-6
abundance: NA
d_gene: TRBD1
j_gene: TRBJ1-3

CDR3nt: TGTGCCAGCAGCTCGGTCCCGGCAGGGATAGAGACCCAGTACTTC
CDR3aa: CASSSVPAGIETQYF
v_gene: TRBV7-9
abundance: NA
d_gene: NA
j_gene: TRBJ2-5

CDR3nt: TGCAGTCCCTCCCCGGACTCCAATGAGCAGTTCTTC
CDR3aa: CSPSPDSNEQFF
v_gene: TRBV20-1
abundance: many
d_gene: NA
j_gene: TRBJ2-1

CDR3nt: TGCGCCAGCAGCCAAGATTGGTTGGGGAATGGCTACACCTTC
CDR3aa: CASSQDWLGNGYTF
v_gene: TRBV4-3
abundance: few
d_gene: NA
j_gene: TRBJ1-2

CDR3nt: TGCGCCAGCAGTCATACTGGGGGCCGCAGAGAATATATCAAAAACATTCAGTACTTC
CDR3aa: CASSHTGGRREYIKNIQYF
v_gene: TRBV23-1
abundance: few
d_gene: NA
j_gene: TRBJ2-4

CDR3nt: TGCAGTGCCCGGGCTTTTAGCTCCTACAATGAGCAGTTCTTC
CDR3aa: CSARAFSSYNEQFF
v_gene: TRBV20-1
abundance: NA
d_gene: NA
j_gene: TRBJ2-1

CDR3nt: TGTGCCAGCAGGTTAATGAACACTGAAGCTTTCTTT
CDR3aa: CASRLMNTEAFF
v_gene: TRBV28
abundance: few
d_gene: NA
j_gene: TRBJ1-1

CDR3nt: TGTGCCAGCAGTCCCCGGGACAGGGGGACCCACGGCTACACCTTC
CDR3aa: CASSPRDRGTHGYTF
v_gene: TRBV12-3/TRBV12-4
abundance: NA
d_gene: TRBD1
j_gene: TRBJ1-2

CDR3nt: TGTGCCAGCGCATACGGGGGGGCGTACGAGCAGTACTTC
CDR3aa: CASAYGGAYEQYF
v_gene: TRBV5-4
abundance: many
d_gene: TRBD2
j_gene: TRBJ2-7

CDR3nt: TGTGCCAGCAGTGACAGAGAAGCTTTCTTT
CDR3aa: CASSDREAFF
v_gene: TRBV6-1
abundance: NA
d_gene: NA
j_gene: TRBJ1-1

CDR3nt: TGTGCCAGCAGCGTAGAGGGGACGTCTCGCGCGGGAAACACCATATATTTT
CDR3aa: CASSVEGTSRAGNTIYF
v_gene: TRBV9
abundance: few
d_gene: NA
j_gene: TRBJ1-3

CDR3nt: TGTGCCAGCTCACCACCTAGCGGGGGCGGGGCCAAAAACATTCAGTACTTC
CDR3aa: CASSPPSGGGAKNIQYF
v_gene: TRBV18
abundance: NA
d_gene: TRBD2
j_gene: TRBJ2-4

CDR3nt: TGTGCCAGCAGCTTTAACACAGGGCTAGGAGGAAACACCATATATTTT
CDR3aa: CASSFNTGLGGNTIYF
v_gene: TRBV9
abundance: few
d_gene: NA
j_gene: TRBJ1-3

CDR3nt: TGTGCCTGGAGACGGACTAGCGGGGCCTACGAGCAGTACTTC
CDR3aa: CAWRRTSGAYEQYF
v_gene: TRBV30
abundance: many
d_gene: TRBD2
j_gene: TRBJ2-7

CDR3nt: TGTGCCAGCAGTCCCGGGCCGAAGGACGTCACAGATACGCAGTATTTT
CDR3aa: CASSPGPKDVTDTQYF
v_gene: TRBV6-5
abundance: few
d_gene: NA
j_gene: TRBJ2-3

CDR3nt: TGTGCCACCAGTGACCGGACAGGGGGTAACTATGGCTACACCTTC
CDR3aa: CATSDRTGGNYGYTF
v_gene: TRBV24-1
abundance: few
d_gene: TRBD1
j_gene: TRBJ1-2

CDR3nt: TGTGCCAGCAGCTTAGCGCCAGACATGAACACTGAAGCTTTCTTT
CDR3aa: CASSLAPDMNTEAFF
v_gene: TRBV7-6
abundance: many
d_gene: NA
j_gene: TRBJ1-1

CDR3nt: TGTGCCAGCAGTGAAGGCGGGCGGGATCAAGAGACCCAGTACTTC
CDR3aa: CASSEGGRDQETQYF
v_gene: TRBV25-1
abundance: many
d_gene: NA
j_gene: TRBJ2-5

CDR3nt: TGTGCCAGCAGCTCAGGTTACACTGAAGCTTTCTTT
CDR3aa: CASSSGYTEAFF
v_gene: TRBV12-3/TRBV12-4
abundance: NA
d_gene: NA
j_gene: TRBJ1-1

CDR3nt: TGTGCCACCAGTGACACCACAGGGTCCGGGGAAAAACTGTTTTTT
CDR3aa: CATSDTTGSGEKLFF
v_gene: TRBV24-1
abundance: many
d_gene: NA
j_gene: TRBJ1-4

CDR3nt: TGTGCCAGCAGCCCTACCGGGGGACTAGGGGCCTACGAGCAGTACTTC
CDR3aa: CASSPTGGLGAYEQYF
v_gene: TRBV14
abundance: few
d_gene: TRBD2
j_gene: TRBJ2-7

CDR3nt: TGTGCCAGCAGCTTAACTATGACTTACACAGATACGCAGTATTTT
CDR3aa: CASSLTMTYTDTQYF
v_gene: TRBV7-3
abundance: many
d_gene: NA
j_gene: TRBJ2-3

CDR3nt: TGTGCCAGCAGTCCATACGACGGATCCTATGGCTACACCTTC
CDR3aa: CASSPYDGSYGYTF
v_gene: TRBV6-5
abundance: NA
d_gene: NA
j_gene: TRBJ1-2

CDR3nt: TGTGCCAGCAGTGAACCGGGACAGCAAGCTTTCTTT
CDR3aa: CASSEPGQQAFF
v_gene: TRBV6-1
abundance: few
d_gene: TRBD1
j_gene: TRBJ1-1

CDR3nt: TGTGCCAGCAGGCCTTGGGAAGCCGCGCCCGACTACACCTTC
CDR3aa: CASRPWEAAPDYTF
v_gene: TRBV7-9
abundance: many
d_gene: NA
j_gene: TRBJ1-2

CDR3nt: TGTGCCACCAGCAGAGGACTAGCAATCAACACCGGGGAGCTGTTTTTT
CDR3aa: CATSRGLAINTGELFF
v_gene: TRBV15
abundance: few
d_gene: TRBD2
j_gene: TRBJ2-2

CDR3nt: TGCGCCAGCAGCCAACAGTCCGGAACCTACAATGAGCAGTTCTTC
CDR3aa: CASSQQSGTYNEQFF
v_gene: TRBV4-1
abundance: many
d_gene: NA
j_gene: TRBJ2-1

CDR3nt: TGCGCCAGCAGCCAAGAACGGGGGCCCAACAATGAGCAGTTCTTC
CDR3aa: CASSQERGPNNEQFF
v_gene: TRBV4-1
abundance: many
d_gene: NA
j_gene: TRBJ2-1

CDR3nt: TGCAGCGTTGAATTACTCTACGAGCAGTACTTC
CDR3aa: CSVELLYEQYF
v_gene: TRBV29-1
abundance: many
d_gene: NA
j_gene: TRBJ2-7

CDR3nt: TGTGCCAGCAGCTTTGGCAACGAGCAGTACTTC
CDR3aa: CASSFGNEQYF
v_gene: TRBV7-2
abundance: few
d_gene: NA
j_gene: TRBJ2-7

CDR3nt: TGTGCCAGCAGCTTATCTCGGGGGACTAGCGAGCAGTACTTC
CDR3aa: CASSLSRGTSEQYF
v_gene: TRBV7-2
abundance: many
d_gene: TRBD2
j_gene: TRBJ2-7

CDR3nt: TGTGCCAGCAGCTCCAACGGACACAGGGGGAACGAGCAGTACTTC
CDR3aa: CASSSNGHRGNEQYF
v_gene: TRBV7-9
abundance: NA
d_gene: TRBD1
j_gene: TRBJ2-7

CDR3nt: TGCAGCGCTGACAGGACTATGAACACTGAAGCTTTCTTT
CDR3aa: CSADRTMNTEAFF
v_gene: TRBV29-1
abundance: few
d_gene: NA
j_gene: TRBJ1-1

CDR3nt: TGTGCCAGCACACTGGGAGAGGGCACAGATACGCAGTATTTT
CDR3aa: CASTLGEGTDTQYF
v_gene: TRBV2
abundance: few
d_gene: NA
j_gene: TRBJ2-3

CDR3nt: TGTGCCACCAGCCACGGGACTAGCGGGAGGGTTAACGAGCAGTACTTC
CDR3aa: CATSHGTSGRVNEQYF
v_gene: TRBV24-1
abundance: few
d_gene: TRBD2
j_gene: TRBJ2-7

CDR3nt: TGTGCCAGCACCGACAGGGGAGGAGGAAACACCATATATTTT
CDR3aa: CASTDRGGGNTIYF
v_gene: TRBV6-6
abundance: many
d_gene: TRBD1
j_gene: TRBJ1-3

CDR3nt: TGTGCCAGCAGCATAAAATTCGGGACAGAAGGAATCGGGGAGCTGTTTTTT
CDR3aa: CASSIKFGTEGIGELFF
v_gene: TRBV21-1
abundance: many
d_gene: NA
j_gene: TRBJ2-2